The next 24 T cell receptor beta chains were all read from a single sample in a study of blood T cells in healthy people across ages. Next came a second PCR, run for about 7 to 12 cycles, which used a sample-barcoded 5' primer along with a J-beta primer mix. TCRdb recomputed calls from the 5' RACE reads with MiXCR, one row per CDR3 protein. Among about 580,000 distinct CDR3 sequences listed, around 50% were seen once. The sequenced material came from blood. These receptors originate from an elderly man in good health.

V usage is TRBV28 and J usage is TRBJ1-1; D perhaps matches TRBD1 (6 bases). Germline values: CDR1 MDHEN, CDR2 SYDVKM. CDR3 size: 14 residues. V dropped 9 bases and J dropped 5 bases, with 19 bases sitting between them. CDR3: CASRPGDMGTEAFF. The CDR3 region has the DNA TGTGCCAGTAGGCCAGGGGACATGGGGACTGAAGCTTTCTTT.

This chain uses TRBV7-2 with TRBJ2-1; TRBD2 is a possible D gene (5 bases). CDR3 length: 14 amino acids. Germline-derived CDR1 and CDR2 are SGHTA and FQGNSA. Trimming stripped 1 base from V and 7 bases from J, with 11 bases between. The CDR3 here is CASSLVGKWNEQFF. The CDR3 coding sequence is TGTGCCAGCAGCTTAGTCGGGAAATGGAATGAGCAGTTCTTC. The full variable domain, its missing parts supplied by reference TRBV7-2 and TRBJ2-1, is GAGVSQSPSNKVTEKGKDVELRCDPISGHTALYWYRQSLGQGLEFLIYFQGNSAPDKSGLPSDRFSAERTGGSVSTLTIQRTQQEDSAVYLCASSLVGKWNEQFFGPGTRLTVL.

The V and J genes are TRBV11-3 and TRBJ2-5; possibly TRBD2 for D (6 bases). The CDR3 is made up of 16 amino acids. Trimming shortened V by 4 bases and J by 11 bases, and 26 bases separated the two germline ends. Germline lookup yields CDR1 SGHNT and CDR2 YENEEA. The CDR3 nucleotides read TGTGCCAGCAGCTCCAACAAGGGACGGTCTAGCGATGAGCAGTACTTC. Translated: CASSSNKGRSSDEQYF.

The chain has TRBV5-1 and TRBJ2-3, with 7 bases lining up with TRBD1. The CDR3 sequence is 14 residues long. Germline V gene sequence: CDR1 SGHRS, CDR2 YFSETQ. J was trimmed by 5 bases and V by 4 bases; bases with no gene match: 7. The CDR3 is CASSRADRRDTQYF. In DNA, the CDR3 is TGCGCCAGCAGCCGAGCGGACAGGAGAGATACGCAGTATTTT.

In its sample, this clonotype was seen a few times. The chain joins TRBV7-9 to TRBJ2-2, with D maybe TRBD1 (5 bases). The CDR3 spans 15 residues. Trimming removed 3 bases at V and 4 bases at J, with 12 bases between. Germline V gene sequence: CDR1 SEHNR, CDR2 FQNEAQ (reference sequence). The CDR3 region is CASSFRTGFTGELFF. In DNA form, the CDR3 reads TGTGCCAGCAGCTTTAGAACAGGCTTCACCGGGGAGCTGTTTTTT.

In DNA, the CDR3 is TGCGCCAGCAGCTTGGAACCGGGGGGGGTCACTGAAGCTTTCTTT. It translates to CASSLEPGGVTEAFF. The chain has TRBV5-1 and TRBJ1-1, with a tentative D call TRBD1 (5 bases). This CDR3 is built from 15 residues. The germline V and J ends were trimmed by 0 bases and 4 bases, with 13 bases remaining between them. Germline CDR1 SGHRS, CDR2 YFSETQ. Combining the CDR3 with reference TRBV5-1 and TRBJ1-1 gives the whole variable domain KAGVTQTPRYLIKTRGQQVTLSCSPISGHRSVSWYQQTPGQGLQFLFEYFSETQRNKGNFPGRFSGRQFSNSRSEMNVSTLELGDSALYLCASSLEPGGVTEAFFGQGTRLTVV.

This clonotype turned up a few times. The rearrangement links TRBV15 to TRBJ2-3; D gene ambiguous. Germline values: CDR1 LNHNV, CDR2 YYDKDF (reference sequence). The CDR3 has 17 amino acids. V lost 5 bases, J lost 2 bases, and 20 bases lay in between. CDR3 in DNA: TGTGCCACCAGCGGCCTCCTGCGAGGTAGGGACACAGATACGCAGTATTTT. Protein sequence: CATSGLLRGRDTDTQYF.

This chain's CDR3 is CASSLDRGGYNEQFF. DNA for the CDR3: TGTGCCAGCAGCCTCGACAGGGGGGGGTACAATGAGCAGTTCTTC. The rearrangement uses TRBV6-2 or TRBV6-3 and TRBJ2-1; 9 positions agree with TRBD1. The length of the CDR3 is 15 residues. CDR1 and CDR2 (germline): MNHEY, SVGEGT. With V trimmed by 6 bases and J by 4 bases, 7 bases remained unmatched.

This clonotype showed up many times. This sequence joins TRBV29-1 and TRBJ2-3; 11 bases align to TRBD2. CDR3 size: 16 residues. After removal of 0 bases from V and 6 bases from J, the junction contained 8 bases not matched to a gene. CDR1 and CDR2 (germline): SQVTM, ANQGSEA. The CDR3 DNA is TGCAGCGTTGAAGACGTATTAGCGGGAGGGCAGGATACGCAGTATTTT. This gives the protein CSVEDVLAGGQDTQYF.

This clonotype showed up just a few times. The rearrangement links TRBV5-1 to TRBJ2-7; TRBD1 agrees at 7 bases. The J call is in doubt because the DNA end fits TRBJ2-5 better. CDR1 and CDR2 from the germline V gene are SGHRS and YFSETQ. CDR3 length: 15 residues. CDR3 in amino acids: CASSFQGEPQETQYF. The CDR3 coding sequence is TGCGCCAGCAGCTTCCAGGGGGAACCGCAAGAGACCCAGTACTTC.

To note about this clonotype: At one boundary the junction diverges from the germline segment, which might be a read error. V and J are TRBV7-2 and TRBJ2-4, with a tentative D call TRBD1 (5 bases). CDR1 SGHTA and CDR2 FQGNSA come from the germline V gene. This CDR3 has 16 residues. CDR3 DNA sequence: TGTGCCAGCAGCGTGGGGCCCTACGTAGCCAAAAACAGTCAGTACTTC. Translated: CASSVGPYVAKNSQYF.

This clonotype appeared a few times. This chain links TRBV20-1 with TRBJ2-1; D is unclear. Germline V CDR1 and CDR2: DFQATT, SNEGSKA (reference sequence). The CDR3 is 12 residues long. With 2 bases removed from V and 8 bases from J, the gap between germline ends came to 10 bases. This chain's CDR3 is CSARRTSDEQFF. The DNA for the CDR3 is TGCAGTGCTAGACGGACGAGCGATGAGCAGTTCTTC.

This clonotype was detected only a few times. The chain couples TRBV7-3 to TRBJ2-3, with 9 bases matching TRBD2. Germline V gene lookup returns CDR1 SGHTA and CDR2 FQGTGA. V gave up 0 bases and J gave up 5 bases; unmatched junction bases: 6. CDR3 length equals 16 residues. The CDR3 sequence: CASSLTLAGSGDTQYF. The CDR3 bases are TGTGCCAGCAGCTTAACCCTAGCGGGATCGGGAGATACGCAGTATTTT.

The V gene is TRBV7-9, the J gene TRBJ1-5, with TRBD1 identical over 7 bases. V was clipped by 5 bases and J by 5 bases; unmatched bases: 3. Germline lookup yields CDR1 SEHNR and CDR2 FQNEAQ (reference sequence). The length of the CDR3 is 13 residues. CDR3 sequence (DNA): TGTGCCAGCAGCGTAACAGGGGATCAGCCCCAGCATTTT. Translation: CASSVTGDQPQHF.

The chain employs TRBV7-2 and TRBJ2-7; D possibly corresponds to TRBD1 (6 bases). CDR3 size: 13 residues. Germline loops: CDR1 SGHTA, CDR2 FQGNSA. V gave up 5 bases and J gave up 3 bases, with 11 bases separating them. CDR3 in amino acids: CASSKLDSYEQYF. The CDR3 DNA sequence: TGTGCCAGCAGCAAACTGGACAGCTACGAGCAGTACTTC.

Points on this clonotype: A single base separates this from a much larger clone, so it may be a read error. The rearrangement joins TRBV6-5 to TRBJ2-5, with 11 positions matching TRBD2. Germline V gene lookup returns CDR1 MNHEY and CDR2 SVGAGI. This CDR3 is built from 15 residues. V was clipped by 7 bases and J by 2 bases; unmatched bases: 6. As DNA, the CDR3 is TGTGCCAGCAATTCCAGACTAGCGGGGCAAGAGACCCAGTACTTC. This gives the protein CASNSRLAGQETQYF.

The J gene is TRBJ2-1, the V gene TRBV7-2; the match to TRBD1 covers 11 bases. CDR1 is SGHTA, CDR2 FQGNSA, per germline. Trimming took 6 bases from V and 7 from J; bases not matched to a gene: 11. The CDR3 loop spans 16 amino acids. CDR3 bases: TGTGCCAGCAGTCCCCTTGGGACAGGGGGTAGGAATGAGCAGTTCTTC. The encoded protein is CASSPLGTGGRNEQFF.

The genes are TRBV4-3 and TRBJ2-5; TRBD1 agrees at 9 bases. The CDR3 is made up of 15 amino acids. Germline lookup yields CDR1 LGHNA and CDR2 YSLEER. After removal of 0 bases from V and 5 bases from J, the junction contained 4 bases not matched to a gene. The CDR3 here is CASSQELQGAETQYF. CDR3 nucleotide sequence: TGCGCCAGCAGCCAAGAATTACAGGGGGCGGAGACCCAGTACTTC.

The chain carries TRBV11-2 and TRBJ2-1; D gene unclear. The CDR3 totals 16 residues. Germline V gives CDR1 SGHAT, CDR2 FQNNGV. Trimming pared 5 bases from V and 5 bases from J, leaving 19 bases between. CDR3: CASSLLRQVDNNEQFF. CDR3 in DNA: TGTGCCAGCAGCCTACTCCGGCAGGTAGATAACAATGAGCAGTTCTTC.

There are a few counts of this clonotype. The chain recombines TRBV7-2 with TRBJ2-6; D is undetermined. The CDR3 is 15 residues long. V was clipped by 5 bases and J by 4 bases, with 12 bases between them. Germline V gives CDR1 SGHTA, CDR2 FQGNSA. The chain's CDR3 is CASSQRAGGANVLTF. CDR3 DNA: TGTGCCAGCAGCCAGAGAGCTGGGGGGGCCAACGTCCTGACTTTC.

This clonotype was detected only a few times. The gene calls are TRBV15 and TRBJ2-6; no reliable D call. From germline, CDR1 is LNHNV and CDR2 YYDKDF (reference sequence). This CDR3 contains 17 residues. V lost 0 bases and J lost 1, with 10 bases in between. The CDR3 here is CATSRDVGFSGANVLTF. The CDR3 nucleotides read TGTGCCACCAGCAGAGACGTCGGATTTTCTGGGGCCAACGTCCTGACTTTC.

This chain connects TRBV27 to TRBJ2-7; TRBD2 matches at 14 bases. CDR1 is MNHEY and CDR2 is SMNVEV in the germline V gene (reference sequence). CDR3 length: 18 residues. Trimming removed 5 bases from V and 4 bases from J; junction bases left unmatched: 13. The CDR3 protein is CASSRAGTSGRGSYEQYF. The DNA for the CDR3 is TGTGCCAGCAGTCGTGCCGGGACTAGCGGGAGAGGATCGTACGAGCAGTACTTC.

In this sample, this clonotype turned up a few times. The chain carries TRBV7-8 and TRBJ2-3; D might be TRBD2 (7 bases). Germline CDR1 and CDR2: SGHVS and FQNEAQ. The V end lost 6 bases, the J end lost 6 bases, and 25 bases lay between the germline ends. The CDR3 has 17 amino acids. The CDR3 loop reads CASREGGAGRLFDTQYF. CDR3 nucleotides: TGTGCCAGCAGGGAGGGGGGGGCGGGTCGGCTTTTCGATACGCAGTATTTT.

The genes are TRBV5-5 and TRBJ2-7; 7 bases are shared with TRBD2. V shed 0 bases, J shed 3 bases, and the junction held 3 bases outside the gene matches. This CDR3 is 14 amino acids long. Germline V gives CDR1 SGHKS, CDR2 YYEKEE (reference sequence). CDR3 nucleotide sequence: TGTGCCAGCAGCTTGGTAGCGGGCATCTACGAGCAGTACTTC. Its protein product is CASSLVAGIYEQYF.